The T cell receptor beta chain under discussion was sequenced for a study of human T cells and chemical hapten exposure. About the research overall: Each week of the roughly 23-week study, patients had diphenylcyclopropenone applied to the scalp. Patients, mostly women, had alopecia areata, alopecia totalis or alopecia universalis. Study-wide results and caveats: Relative to control repertoires, expanded TCRs gave rise to significantly more large CDR3 similarity clusters.

In the case of this clonotype: The target antigen is unknown.

The CDR3 totals 15 residues. V trimming: 2 bases; J trimming: 4 bases; junction bases outside the gene matches: 4. Germline V lookup: CDR1 MNHNY, CDR2 SVGAGI (reference sequence). TCRdb reanalysed the RACE reads using MiXCR and keeps one entry per CDR3 protein. This sample yields 97,000 or so distinct CDR3 sequences, of which 27% are seen a single time; 10% belongs to the top ten. Sample time point: patch test 3, about 24 weeks after DPC sensitization. Documented treatment: therapeutic diphenylcyclopropenone sensitization with weekly scalp DPC. Whole blood, unfractionated, served as the material for total RNA extraction.

This sequence was found in a middle-aged man with alopecia areata. Some clones in this sample may be carry-over from other donors' samples. J is TRBJ2-7 and V is TRBV6-6; 11 bases map to TRBD2. This material consisted of whole blood, taken in connection with sensitization to the hapten diphenylcyclopropenone (DPC). CDR3 protein: CASSYEGLAEYEQYF. CDR3 nucleotides: TGTGCCAGCAGTTACGAGGGACTAGCGGAGTACGAGCAGTACTTC.